This T cell receptor beta chain was captured in a study of blood T cell repertoires in COVID-19. Study context: PBMCs, B-cell-depleted T cells, or T cells were the source of the cDNA or gDNA that made up the material.

Authors' methods: Counts of nucleated cells, estimated from reference gene primer amplification, were obtained. TCRdb keeps only in-frame clones here, not all; method: immunoSEQ multiplex PCR. Clonal size and the V and J genes are those of that table, whereas D and trimming came from the DNA. The sample shows 390,000 or so clones, more than 75% of them seen only once. Enrolment of Seattle patients took place during active infection, and they were followed longitudinally. The germline V gene has CDR1 MNHNS and CDR2 SASEGT. V was trimmed by 2 bases and J by 1 base, leaving 8 bases between them. CDR3 size: 14 residues.

The sequencing input was peripheral blood. The receptor was derived from a woman under 40 with COVID-19, enrolled during active disease. V and J are TRBV6-1 and TRBJ1-1; no clear D gene. CDR3 loop: CASSESRSNTEAFF. DNA for the CDR3: TGTGCCAGCAGTGAAAGCCGCTCGAACACTGAAGCTTTCTTT.